The 5 T cell receptor beta chains below come from one sample, sequenced in a study of blood T cell repertoires in COVID-19. The assay was immunoSEQ multiplex PCR, and TCRdb's table has in-frame clones only and misses some. Among roughly 250,000 clones listed, about 80% were seen once. The sample comprised peripheral blood. The receptors originated from a woman aged 80 or over with active or convalescent COVID-19.

The chain has TRBV19 and TRBJ1-1, with 8 positions matching TRBD1. The CDR3 spans 13 residues. CDR1 and CDR2 (germline): LNHDA, SQIVND (reference sequence). Losses at the gene ends were 6 bases for V and 3 bases for J; bases not matched to a gene: 3. CDR3 nucleotides: TGTGCCAGTAGACCACAGGGGGACACTGAAGCTTTCTTT. Protein: CASRPQGDTEAFF.

This rearrangement joins TRBV12-2 to TRBJ1-4; the DNA was not compared with TRBD1, the D call given in the table. TRBV12-2 is a known pseudogene. The CDR3 contains 14 residues. The CDR3 DNA is TGTGCAAGTCGCGCGGGACAGGAACATGAAAAACTGTTTTTT. Protein sequence: CASRAGQEHEKLFF.

The genes are TRBV5-1 and TRBJ2-3, with TRBD2 as a possible D gene (6 bases). The CDR3 is made up of 14 amino acids. The V end was cut by 5 bases, the J end by 5 bases, with 15 bases between. Germline-derived CDR1 and CDR2 are SGHRS and YFSETQ. The CDR3 loop reads CASSQGREVDTQYF. The CDR3 nucleotides read TGCGCCAGCAGTCAGGGCAGGGAGGTAGATACGCAGTATTTT. Filled out from reference TRBV5-1 and TRBJ2-3, the complete variable domain reads KAGVTQTPRYLIKTRGQQVTLSCSPISGHRSVSWYQQTPGQGLQFLFEYFSETQRNKGNFPGRFSGRQFSNSRSEMNVSTLELGDSALYLCASSQGREVDTQYFGPGTRLTVL.

This clone showed up just a few times. At one of its ends the junction is not consistent with the germline gene, which may arise from a read error. The CDR3 DNA sequence: TGTGCCAGCAATTCCGGGACAGGTTCCTCCGAGCAGTACTTC. Amino acids: CASNSGTGSSEQYF. The V call is TRBV6-5, the J call TRBJ2-7; 8 bases align to TRBD1. CDR3 size: 14 residues. Per the germline V gene, CDR1 is MNHEY and CDR2 is SVGAGI.

V and J are TRBV7-2 and TRBJ1-4; D is ambiguous. Trimming left V 1 base short and J 8 bases short, with 5 bases between. CDR1 and CDR2 from the germline V gene are SGHTA and FQGNSA. This CDR3 is built from 12 residues. The CDR3 protein is CASSLEQEKLFF. CDR3 bases: TGTGCCAGCAGCTTAGAACAGGAAAAACTGTTTTTT.